The clone carrying this TCR beta chain showed up just a few times. This CDR3 has 17 residues. Germline V gene sequence: CDR1 LGHNA, CDR2 YSLEER. J was trimmed by 4 bases and V by 4 bases; bases with no gene match: 6. This sample is part of a study of CD8 T cells in ankylosing spondylitis. Making use of molecular barcodes, quantitative 5'-RACE generated TCR beta libraries. TCRdb itself ran the 5' RACE reads through MiXCR, one entry per CDR3 protein. The data hold about 310,000 distinct CDR3 sequences, with more than 20% observed a single time. Input material: blood, either unsorted or a sorted T cell fraction (not recorded which). The sequence was collected from a female donor with ankylosing spondylitis or in good health (not recorded which). The chain combines TRBV4-3 with TRBJ2-2; 13 positions match TRBD2. In nucleotides, the CDR3 is TGCGCCAGCAGCCTATCACTAGCGGGAGGGGGCACCGGGGAGCTGTTTTTT. Residues: CASSLSLAGGGTGELFF.